The 21 T cell receptor beta chains below all came from one sample that was sequenced in a study of control samples from healthy donors and cancer patients. The data were produced by immunoSEQ multiplex PCR, yet TCRdb's version contains in-frame clones alone and is incomplete. This table has about 98,000 clones, about 80% appearing once. What was sequenced was blood. The receptors were sampled from a woman aged 25-40 years in good health.

The rearrangement joins TRBV7-8 to TRBJ2-4, with D possibly being TRBD1 or TRBD2 (5 bases each). Germline loops: CDR1 SGHVS, CDR2 FQNEAQ. The CDR3 has 12 amino acids. Trimming shortened V by 5 bases and J by 8 bases, and 10 bases separated the two germline ends. CDR3 DNA sequence: TGTGCCAGCAGCCCAAGAGGGGACATTCAGTACTTC. It translates to CASSPRGDIQYF.

The chain employs TRBV3-1 (or the pseudogene TRBV3-2) and TRBJ2-7; 8 positions match TRBD2. V gave up 2 bases and J gave up 0 bases; unmatched junction bases: 9. Looked up from germline, CDR1 is LGHDT and CDR2 is YNNKEL (reference sequence). CDR3 length: 17 residues. CDR3 amino acids: CASSQRLSSGGSYEQYF. The CDR3 nucleotides are TGTGCCAGCAGCCAACGACTGTCAAGCGGGGGCTCCTACGAGCAGTACTTC.

The chain couples TRBV7-6 to TRBJ2-7; TRBD2 might be the D (5 bases). Germline V lookup: CDR1 SGHVS, CDR2 FNYEAQ. V was cut by 0 bases and J by 2 bases, with 11 bases left in between. The CDR3 contains 15 residues. CDR3 DNA: TGTGCCAGCAGCTTAGCCGGAGGATCAACCTACGAGCAGTACTTC. Its translation: CASSLAGGSTYEQYF.

The chain recombines TRBV11-2 with TRBJ2-5, with D uncertain. Germline CDR1 and CDR2: SGHAT and FQNNGV. CDR3 size: 13 residues. Between the trimmed V and J ends, which lost 2 bases and 5 bases, there was a span of 9 bases. The CDR3 protein is CASSLYRAETQYF. Written as DNA, the CDR3 is TGTGCCAGCAGCTTATATAGGGCCGAGACCCAGTACTTC.

The gene calls are TRBV6-6 and TRBJ1-2, with D unresolved. Germline assignment: CDR1 MNHNY and CDR2 SVGAGI (reference sequence). The CDR3 is 14 residues long. V lost 4 bases to trimming and J lost 8 bases, with 17 bases between them. The chain's CDR3 is CASSSADSLKGYTF. CDR3 nucleotides: TGTGCCAGCAGTTCGGCCGACTCGTTGAAGGGCTACACCTTC.

The gene calls are TRBV6-5 and TRBJ1-1; TRBD1 matches 8 bases. The CDR3 runs 14 residues. Germline CDR1 is MNHEY and CDR2 is SVGAGI. J gave up 5 bases and V 6 bases, and 8 bases lay outside the gene matches. CDR3 in DNA: TGTGCCAGCAGGTCGACAGGGGAACGGACTGAAGCTTTCTTT. It is translated as CASRSTGERTEAFF.

The J gene is TRBJ2-1, the V gene TRBV4-3, with TRBD1 as a possible D gene (5 bases). The CDR3 extends over 15 amino acids. Germline V gene lookup returns CDR1 LGHNA and CDR2 YSLEER. V lost 1 base, J lost 8 bases, and 15 bases lay in between. The CDR3 loop reads CASSQGSTERDEQFF. The CDR3 bases are TGCGCCAGCAGCCAAGGGTCGACAGAAAGGGATGAGCAGTTCTTC.

CDR3 sequence (DNA): TGTGCCAGCAGGCCTAGCGGGGAACCCAATGAGCAGTTCTTC. Amino acid sequence: CASRPSGEPNEQFF. V is TRBV6-5 and J is TRBJ2-1; TRBD2 matches 9 bases. CDR1 is MNHEY, CDR2 SVGAGI, per germline. This CDR3 has 14 amino acids. With 6 bases clipped from V and 6 bases from J, the junction kept 6 bases outside the gene matches.

The chain has TRBV2 and TRBJ1-1, with D hard to call. V lost 4 bases to trimming and J lost 1 base, with 10 bases between them. Germline assignment: CDR1 SNHLY and CDR2 FYNNEI. CDR3 length: 14 residues. DNA for the CDR3: TGTGCCAGCAGTGGGGCCTCGACGAACACTGAAGCTTTCTTT. Protein sequence: CASSGASTNTEAFF.

The chain employs TRBV5-8 and TRBJ2-7, with D hard to call. Per the germline V gene, CDR1 is SGHTS and CDR2 is YDEGEE. The V and J ends lost 9 bases and 4 bases respectively, with 17 bases between them. The CDR3 extends over 13 amino acids. The CDR3: CATHRSVEYEQYF. In DNA, the CDR3 is TGTGCCACCCATAGGTCGGTGGAATACGAGCAGTACTTC.

This clone was seen a few times. Germline and junction disagree at one end, which may indicate a read error. The chain combines TRBV6-1 with TRBJ1-1, with a tentative D call TRBD1 (6 bases). This CDR3 has 14 amino acids. Germline CDR1 and CDR2: MNHNS and SASEGT. The CDR3 bases are TGTGCCAGCAGTAAAGCACAGGGGAACACTGAAGCTTTCTTT. Protein: CASSKAQGNTEAFF.

This chain links TRBV2 with TRBJ2-3; D may be TRBD1 (7 bases). The CDR3 runs 15 residues. Trimming pared 8 bases from V and 3 bases from J, leaving 18 bases between. Per the germline V gene, CDR1 is SNHLY and CDR2 is FYNNEI. CDR3 amino acids: CASSQGAGGTDTQYF. CDR3 bases: TGTGCCAGCTCCCAAGGGGCAGGGGGGACAGATACGCAGTATTTT.

This clone showed up just once. CDR3 region: CASTLRGRRQETQYF. The CDR3 bases are TGTGCCAGCACCCTTCGGGGCAGGCGCCAAGAGACCCAGTACTTC. The chain carries TRBV6-6 and TRBJ2-5, with D possibly called TRBD1 or TRBD2 (5 bases each). The V gene's germline CDR1 is MNHNY and CDR2 SVGAGI (reference sequence). Trimming left V 7 bases short and J 1 base short, with 16 bases between. This CDR3 spans 15 amino acids.

V gene TRBV15 combines with J gene TRBJ2-5; possibly TRBD1 for D (5 bases). V was trimmed by 1 base and J by 5 bases, leaving 8 bases between them. Germline assignment: CDR1 LNHNV and CDR2 YYDKDF (reference sequence). There are 13 residues in the CDR3. The CDR3 reads CATSRGQMETQYF. The CDR3 DNA reads TGTGCCACCAGCAGAGGACAGATGGAGACCCAGTACTTC.

The DNA for the CDR3 is TGTGCCAGCAGCGCCGGCCTCCGGAGTCAGCAGTACTTC. Amino acid sequence: CASSAGLRSQQYF. The J gene is TRBJ2-7, the V gene TRBV7-2; no definite D call. The germline CDR1 and CDR2 sequences are SGHTA and FQGNSA. Trimming cost V 5 bases and J 8 bases, with 16 bases left between them. The CDR3 covers 13 residues.

V gene TRBV11-2 combines with J gene TRBJ2-1, with 15 bases identical to TRBD2. CDR1 and CDR2 from the germline V gene are SGHAT and FQNNGV. The CDR3 spans 16 residues. After removal of 3 bases from V and 5 bases from J, the junction contained 2 bases not matched to a gene. CDR3 loop: CASSFRTSGGDNEQFF. The CDR3 DNA follows: TGTGCCAGCAGCTTCAGGACTAGCGGGGGGGACAATGAGCAGTTCTTC.

This chain joins TRBV6-4 and TRBJ2-3, with 9 bases lining up with TRBD2. V dropped 4 bases and J dropped 4; count of bases not matched to a gene: 3. This CDR3 has 14 residues. The germline CDR1 and CDR2 sequences are MRHNA and SNTAGT. The CDR3 spells CASSVGLAADTQYF. DNA for the CDR3: TGTGCCAGCAGTGTGGGACTAGCCGCAGATACGCAGTATTTT.

The table lists this clone with a few counts. The rearrangement links TRBV12-5 to TRBJ2-3; D unclear. The CDR3 has 11 amino acids. The germline V and J ends were trimmed by 6 bases and 6 bases, with 7 bases remaining between them. Germline values: CDR1 LGHNT, CDR2 FRNRAP. CDR3 protein: CASGPADTQYF. The CDR3 DNA is TGTGCTAGTGGCCCAGCGGATACGCAGTATTTT.

This chain joins TRBV18 and TRBJ1-1; TRBD1 matches at 8 bases. Germline assignment: CDR1 KGHSH and CDR2 LQKENI. The junction had 3 bases not matched to a gene; V was cut back by 2 bases and J by 4 bases. This CDR3 has 14 residues. CDR3 DNA: TGTGCCAGCTCACCAGGACAGGGTGGCACTGAAGCTTTCTTT. It yields the protein CASSPGQGGTEAFF.

The chain links TRBV12-5 to TRBJ1-4; D might be TRBD1 (6 bases). Trimming cost V 1 base and J 2 bases, with 14 bases left between them. CDR3 length: 17 residues. Germline CDR1 reads LGHNT; CDR2 reads FRNRAP. This chain's CDR3 is CASGLGQGGGTNEKLFF. The CDR3 region has the DNA TGTGCTAGTGGTTTGGGCCAAGGGGGGGGTACTAATGAAAAACTGTTTTTT.

In the case of this clone: A read error may produce the germline difference seen at one junction end. The chain joins TRBV4-1 to TRBJ2-7, with 11 bases matching TRBD1. The length of the CDR3 is 16 residues. Germline CDR1 reads MGHRA; CDR2 reads YSYEKL. The CDR3 DNA is TGCGCCAGCAGCCAAGAACCCGGGACAGGGGGGTACGGGCAGTACTTC. This gives the protein CASSQEPGTGGYGQYF.